These T cell receptor beta chains were read from a single sample in a study of PD-L1 blockade in urothelial cancer. Assay: immunoSEQ multiplex PCR; the TCRdb copy retains only in-frame clones and omits some. Of about 43,000 clones in the sample, 83% were seen once. Material: PBMCs, obtained around atezolizumab (anti-PD-L1) treatment. The receptors shown here come from a man aged 55 to 70 with urothelial cancer. The CDR3 runs from the conserved cysteine through the conserved F or W. Fields, in order: D gene, clone size, V gene, J gene, CDR3 protein, CDR3 DNA. A D gene is named only where the DNA matches it firmly. The listing skips clone size in some rows; elsewhere it reads once, few, many or a size class.

>.|.|TRBV15|TRBJ1-2
CATSSGVGGLNYGYTF
TGTGCCACCAGCAGTGGGGTGGGAGGGCTGAACTATGGCTACACCTTC
>.|.|TRBV4-2|TRBJ1-2
CASRGTANYGYTF
TGTGCCAGCAGAGGGACTGCTAACTATGGCTACACCTTC
>TRBD1|.|TRBV6-1|TRBJ1-2
CASSVGEEGADGYTF
TGTGCCAGCAGTGTGGGAGAGGAGGGGGCCGATGGCTACACCTTC
>.|.|TRBV18|TRBJ1-2
CASSPLEGGYGYTF
TGTGCCAGCTCCCCTTTGGAGGGAGGCTATGGCTACACCTTC
>.|.|TRBV14|TRBJ1-2
CASRGEGRPGGYTF
TGTGCCAGCAGAGGGGAAGGGCGACCCGGTGGCTACACCTTC
>.|.|TRBV7-8|TRBJ2-5
CASSPGLQETQYF
TGTGCCAGCAGCCCCGGACTACAAGAGACCCAGTACTTC
>.|.|TRBV6-1|TRBJ2-7
CASSPLGGDYEQYF
TGTGCCAGCAGCCCCTTAGGGGGAGACTACGAGCAGTACTTC
>.|.|TRBV27|TRBJ2-5
CASSPSEIAETQYF
TGTGCCAGCAGTCCATCGGAGATAGCTGAGACCCAGTACTTC
>TRBD2|.|TRBV2|TRBJ2-7
CASILSGGSSYEQYF
TGTGCCAGCATCCTAAGCGGGGGTAGTTCCTACGAGCAGTACTTC
>.|.|TRBV19|TRBJ1-1
CASRRGEAFF
TGTGCCAGTAGGAGGGGGGAAGCTTTCTTT
>TRBD1|few|TRBV4-1|TRBJ1-5
CASSEDRGLQPQHF
TGCGCCAGCAGCGAGGACAGGGGATTACAGCCCCAGCATTTT
>TRBD1|once|TRBV27|TRBJ2-1
CASSDLPGGLLSSYNEQFF
TGTGCCAGCAGTGACCTTCCAGGGGGCCTACTGAGCTCCTACAATGAGCAGTTCTTC
>TRBD1|.|TRBV2|TRBJ2-7
CASSNPGQGRGEQYF
TGTGCCAGCAGTAACCCCGGACAGGGGCGCGGAGAGCAGTACTTC
>.|.|TRBV5-1|TRBJ1-5
CASSSGSGNQPQHF
TGCGCCAGCAGCTCTGGATCAGGGAATCAGCCCCAGCATTTT
>TRBD2|.|TRBV27|TRBJ2-1
CASSLDPRGLAGVADEQFF
TGTGCCAGCAGTTTAGACCCTCGGGGACTAGCGGGGGTTGCGGATGAGCAGTTCTTC
>.|.|TRBV6-1|TRBJ2-5
CASTIDIHRGETQYF
TGTGCCAGCACTATAGACATTCACCGAGGGGAGACCCAGTACTTC
>.|.|TRBV7-2|TRBJ1-2
CASSLGAGRAVNYGYTF
TGTGCCAGCAGCTTAGGGGCTGGGAGGGCGGTTAACTATGGCTACACCTTC
>TRBD2|.|TRBV4-2|TRBJ2-1
CASSRGTSGGEVSEQFF
TGTGCCAGCAGCCGGGGGACTAGCGGGGGGGAAGTTTCCGAGCAGTTCTTC
>TRBD1|once|TRBV15|TRBJ1-4
CATSRDFRDSHEKLFF
TGTGCCACCAGCAGAGATTTCCGGGACAGTCATGAAAAACTGTTTTTT
>TRBD1|.|TRBV18|TRBJ2-7
CASSPNPGQGSYEQYF
TGTGCCAGCTCACCGAATCCGGGACAGGGCTCCTACGAGCAGTACTTC
>TRBD2|.|TRBV6-1|TRBJ2-3
CASSPGRADTQYF
TGTGCCAGCAGCCCCGGGAGGGCAGATACGCAGTATTTT
>.|.|TRBV28|TRBJ1-4
CAAQGGVEKLFF
TGTGCCGCACAGGGCGGTGTGGAAAAACTGTTTTTT
>TRBD1|once|TRBV10-3|TRBJ1-6
CAISDPGQGTNSPLHF
TGTGCCATCAGTGACCCGGGACAGGGAACTAATTCACCCCTCCACTTT
>.|.|TRBV28|TRBJ1-1
CAIRDGTEAFF
TGTGCCATTAGAGACGGGACTGAAGCTTTCTTT
>.|.|TRBV11-1|TRBJ2-7
CASSPAPGHTYEQYF
TGTGCCAGCAGCCCCGCACCTGGACACACCTACGAGCAGTACTTC
>TRBD1|.|TRBV5-4|TRBJ1-1
CASSLETGRGTEAFF
TGTGCCAGCAGCTTGGAGACAGGGCGAGGGACTGAAGCTTTCTTT
>.|once|TRBV5-1|TRBJ2-5
CASSYDSQETQYF
TGCGCCAGCAGCTACGACAGTCAAGAGACCCAGTACTTC
>TRBD1|.|TRBV6-6|TRBJ1-5
CASSQDRDQPQHF
TGTGCCAGCAGCCAAGACAGGGATCAGCCCCAGCATTTT
>TRBD1|.|TRBV6-6|TRBJ1-5
CASSLIDRDQPQHF
TGTGCCAGCAGCCTTATAGACAGGGATCAGCCCCAGCATTTT
>.|.|TRBV2|TRBJ1-5
CASNIAGVKDQPQHF
TGTGCCAGCAATATAGCAGGGGTTAAGGATCAGCCCCAGCATTTT
>TRBD1|.|TRBV29-1|TRBJ1-1
CSVNRGTEAFF
TGCAGCGTCAACAGGGGGACTGAAGCTTTCTTT
>.|once|TRBV9|TRBJ2-3
CASSAGPSTDTQYF
TGTGCCAGCAGCGCGGGTCCAAGCACAGATACGCAGTATTTT
>TRBD1|.|TRBV19|TRBJ1-5
CASRTGARGPQHF
TGTGCCAGCCGGACAGGGGCGCGTGGGCCCCAGCATTTT
>.|.|TRBV6-1|TRBJ1-5
CASTSGGQPQHF
TGTGCCAGCACCAGTGGGGGGCAGCCCCAGCATTTT
>TRBD2|.|TRBV11-2|TRBJ2-7
CASSSSISGGEQYF
TGTGCCAGCAGCTCATCAATCTCGGGGGGCGAGCAGTACTTC
>TRBD2|.|TRBV5-6|TRBJ2-3
CASSGTSGSTDTQYF
TGTGCCAGCAGTGGGACTAGCGGGAGCACAGATACGCAGTATTTT